This T cell receptor beta chain was retrieved from a study of neurological immune-mediated disorders (dated by TCRdb to about 2019). Background for the entire study: Among the approximately 35 multiple sclerosis patients, relapsing-remitting MS was present in some 31 and secondary progressive MS was present in 3. The study compared peripheral blood TCR-beta repertoires of HTLV-I-associated myelopathy (HAM/TSP) patients, multiple sclerosis patients and healthy controls using UMI-based sequencing. The 90 to 110 TCR-beta libraries covered PBMC samples along with longitudinal samples, technical triplicates, and paired sorted CD4+ and CD8+ T-cell subsets. The cohort comprised 68 subjects: approximately 15 HAM/TSP patients, roughly 34 multiple sclerosis patients and 20 or so healthy controls.

Unsorted PBMC libraries were generated from 2 million PBMCs stored in RNAlater at -80 °C until RNA extraction. The multiple sclerosis patients were enrolled in a US clinical protocol that used magnetic resonance imaging to evaluate disease progression. Peripheral blood was subjected to Ficoll-Hypaque density gradient centrifugation to isolate PBMCs, which were then cryopreserved in liquid nitrogen. Study-level results and caveats: Repertoires from 18 of 34 MS patients were grouped by phylogenetic analysis into a cluster of related CDR3 sequences, suggesting a possible repertoire-level signature. The MS cluster showed no association with clinical or MRI features, and the authors stated that larger cohorts are needed. Expanded clones from different subjects shared no identical CDR3 amino acid sequences, which suggests that TCR-beta repertoires were private in all groups. TCR clonal expansion was highest in HAM/TSP patients and lowest in MS patients, with MS patients falling below even healthy controls.

The germline V gene (reference sequence) sets CDR1 to DFQATT and CDR2 to SNEGSKA. V loses 1 base at its end and J loses 4 bases; junction bases beyond the gene matches: 16. Spanning cysteine to phenylalanine, the CDR3 consists of 17 amino acids. Here the CDR3 DNA is all that survives: 51 bases in frame from base 1. This clonotype came up a few times. This receptor's antigen is unknown. No much larger clone is present one base from it, and per-base qualities are unavailable. cDNA synthesis used template-switch 5'RACE with a primer carrying a 10-nucleotide random unique molecular identifier tagging each TCR transcript. Over 170 million TCR-beta sequences, covering 15-18 subjects, were produced in each sequencing run. Total RNA was extracted with the RNeasy kit. Using the KAPA Real-time Library Amplification kit, TCR-beta VDJ regions were amplified with primers for the TCR constant region and the 5'RACE anchor. Sample indexes and Illumina adaptors were added in a first PCR, after which library yield was increased in a second PCR. After purification with Ampure beads, the TCR product of roughly 650 bp was size-selected on a 2% E-gel SizeSelection system. Before pooling, libraries had their quality checked on a Bioanalyzer, their concentration measured with Qubit, and their quantity determined with the Kapa Library Quantification kit. An Illumina HiSeq 2500 sequenced the libraries paired-end 2 x 150 bp. To increase sequence diversity, about 25-31% phiX was spiked into each library pool. Per the source publication's procedure: Quality-filtered reads were processed with the UMI-based MiGEC pipeline, which removed over 75% of raw TCR sequences during error correction. IMGT germline references were used for aligning VDJ genes, and each clonotype was defined as a unique CDR3 amino acid sequence together with its V-J genes. Clonal expansion, Shannon diversity and CDR3 relatedness (CalcPairwiseDistances, ClusterSamples) were evaluated with VDJtools, and phylogenetic trees were built with CLCbio workbench. Clones with at least 8 unique UMIs were defined as expanded, with this threshold being based on coefficient-of-variation modelling across technical triplicates. TCRdb took the public reads, trimmed them with fastp at Q25, ran MiXCR for clone calling and kept in-frame beta chains. Each entry merges the rows of one CDR3 protein and shows their most common DNA and genes. The V and J calls, along with clone size, are taken from TCRdb and not from the paper's own processing. Here the sample has 40,000 to 50,000 distinct CDR3 sequences; under 2% occur a single time. The ten largest clones capture around 2% of the sample.

The sequence derives from a woman aged 40 to 50 with multiple sclerosis. The chain is assembled from TRBV20-1 and TRBJ2-7, and 7 junction bases match TRBD2. The sample comprised PBMCs. At the DNA level, the sequence is TGCAGTGCTAGAGCGCCCCTGGGGGACGGGGGAGGGTACGAGCAGTACTTC. Its protein reads: CSARAPLGDGGGYEQYF.